The next 9 T cell receptor beta chains were all read from a single sample in a study of identical twins. TCRdb itself ran the 5' RACE reads through MiXCR, one entry per CDR3 protein. The table records roughly 260,000 distinct CDR3 sequences, approximately 7.3% of them present only once. The same data also contributed to another study, on yellow fever vaccine responses in identical twins.

Sample: CD8+ T cells sorted from blood. These receptors were taken from a woman aged 18 to 35 in good health.

This clonotype was detected ten times or more. The chain carries TRBV20-1 and TRBJ2-3, with 9 nucleotides matching TRBD2. CDR3 length: 16 residues. CDR1 and CDR2 (germline): DFQATT, SNEGSKA (reference sequence). The J segment lost 5 bases and the V segment lost 3 bases, leaving 12 bases of the junction unmatched. The CDR3 region is CSARLIPSGIIDTQYF. CDR3 coding DNA: TGCAGTGCTAGGTTAATACCTAGCGGGATTATAGATACGCAGTATTTT.

This clonotype was recorded at least ten times. The chain recombines TRBV12-3 or TRBV12-4 with TRBJ1-1, with D possibly TRBD1 on 6 matching bases. V was clipped by 7 bases and J by 3 bases, with 12 bases between them. The CDR3 has 13 residues. The CDR3 loop reads CASTPTGYTEAFF. In DNA, the CDR3 is TGTGCCAGCACCCCGACAGGCTACACTGAAGCTTTCTTT.

This clonotype was detected ten times or more. J is TRBJ2-2 and V is TRBV5-1, with D hard to call. Germline V gene sequence: CDR1 SGHRS, CDR2 YFSETQ. This CDR3 spans 19 amino acids. The V gene lost 0 bases and the J gene lost 0 bases, with 18 bases spanning the gap. Written as DNA, the CDR3 is TGCGCCAGCAGCTTGGGTGGCCCAGATCGGCGGACGAACACCGGGGAGCTGTTTTTT. Translating gives CASSLGGPDRRTNTGELFF.

The rearrangement joins TRBV5-5 to TRBJ2-1; the match to TRBD1 covers 8 bases. This CDR3 has 16 amino acids. Germline CDR1 reads SGHKS; CDR2 reads YYEKEE (reference sequence). V trimming: 3 bases; J trimming: 9 bases; junction bases outside the gene matches: 14. CDR3 sequence reads: CASSSRTGQAYSEQFF. The CDR3 DNA reads TGTGCCAGCAGCTCTCGGACGGGACAGGCTTATAGTGAGCAGTTCTTC.

The sample holds many counts of this clonotype. The chain links TRBV5-6 to TRBJ1-1, with D maybe TRBD1 (5 bases). This CDR3 spans 13 amino acids. The V gene's germline CDR1 is SGHDT and CDR2 YYEEEE. With 1 base removed from V and 5 bases from J, the gap between germline ends came to 9 bases. CDR3 nucleotide sequence: TGTGCCAGCAGCTTGTGGGGGGGAACTGAAGCTTTCTTT. Residues: CASSLWGGTEAFF.

This clonotype was counted many times. The V call is TRBV3-1, the J call TRBJ2-5; 8 bases match TRBD2. Looked up from germline, CDR1 is LGHDT and CDR2 is YNNKEL (reference sequence). CDR3 size: 17 residues. V dropped 0 bases and J dropped 5; count of bases not matched to a gene: 11. The CDR3 sequence is CASSQDTGGGVFETQYF. CDR3 nucleotide sequence: TGTGCCAGCAGCCAAGATACGGGGGGGGGCGTTTTCGAGACCCAGTACTTC.

This clonotype appeared many times. V usage is TRBV25-1 and J usage is TRBJ2-3; no reliable D call. Germline V gives CDR1 MGHDK, CDR2 SYGVNS. The ends were cut back, 4 bases at V and 2 bases at J, with 7 bases in the middle. The CDR3 length is 13 residues. This CDR3 reads CASSAELTDTQYF. The CDR3 bases are TGTGCCAGCAGTGCGGAGCTCACAGATACGCAGTATTTT.

This clonotype was counted only a few times. The CDR3 DNA sequence: TGCGCCAGCAGCAAGAGGGAGACAGAAGACACAGATACGCAGTATTTT. The encoded protein is CASSKRETEDTDTQYF. The chain is built from TRBV4-1 and TRBJ2-3, with D perhaps TRBD1 or TRBD2 (5 bases each). The CDR3 extends over 16 amino acids. Germline CDR1 is MGHRA and CDR2 is YSYEKL. V lost 5 bases, J lost 2 bases, and 17 bases lay in between.

The chain links TRBV4-2 to TRBJ1-2, with D possibly being TRBD1 (5 bases). V lost 1 base, J lost 0 bases, and 9 bases lay in between. The CDR3 is made up of 15 amino acids. The germline V gene has CDR1 LGHNA and CDR2 YNFKEQ. The CDR3 nucleotides are TGTGCCAGCAGCCAAGTCCGGGGGGCTAACTATGGCTACACCTTC. Translated, it gives CASSQVRGANYGYTF.